The clone carrying this T cell receptor beta chain was recorded only once. The entry originates in a study of cytomegalovirus exposure and HLA in healthy donors. V gave up 3 bases and J gave up 0 bases, with 12 bases separating them. Germline V gives CDR1 LNHDA, CDR2 SQIVND (reference sequence). This CDR3 region has 15 residues. 60 Vbeta and 13 Jbeta primers were used in PCR. Generated by immunoSEQ multiplex PCR, the TCRdb table keeps only in-frame clones and is missing some. Of some 150,000 clones listed, roughly 80% were seen once; the top ten hold about 2.9%. The sequence was obtained from a female donor in good health and CMV-seronegative. Input material: PBMCs. The chain joins TRBV19 to TRBJ2-7, with a weak D call TRBD1 (6 bases). This CDR3 is CASSIRGHHSYEQYF. The CDR3 DNA is TGTGCCAGTAGTATTAGGGGACACCACTCCTACGAGCAGTACTTC.